This TCR beta chain is from a study of control samples from healthy donors and cancer patients. As concerns this clone: Germline and junction disagree at one end, which may indicate a read error.

The repertoire was sequenced with immunoSEQ multiplex PCR; TCRdb's copy has only in-frame clones and lacks some. This table has approximately 87,000 clones, more than 85% appearing once. CDR1 and CDR2 (germline): SSHAT, FNYEAQ (reference sequence). The CDR3 spans 16 residues. The sequencing sample was made of PBMCs. V and J are TRBV7-7 and TRBJ2-2, with 12 bases identical to TRBD2. This receptor was taken from a middle-aged woman with lung cancer. The CDR3 nucleotides read TGTGCTAGCAGCCTCTCTAGCGGGGGGGCAACCGGGGAGCTGTTTTTT. It specifies CASSLSSGGATGELFF.